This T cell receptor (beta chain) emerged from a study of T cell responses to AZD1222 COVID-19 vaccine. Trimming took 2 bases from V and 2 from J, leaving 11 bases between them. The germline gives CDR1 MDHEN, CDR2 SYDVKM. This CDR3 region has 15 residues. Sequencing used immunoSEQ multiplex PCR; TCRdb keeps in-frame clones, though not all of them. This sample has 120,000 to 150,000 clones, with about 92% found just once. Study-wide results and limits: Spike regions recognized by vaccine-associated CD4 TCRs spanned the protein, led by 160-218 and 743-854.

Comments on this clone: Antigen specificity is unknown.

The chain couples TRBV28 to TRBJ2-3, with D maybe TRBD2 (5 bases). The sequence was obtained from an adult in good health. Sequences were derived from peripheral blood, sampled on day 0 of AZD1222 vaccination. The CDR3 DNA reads TGTGCCAGCAGTTTACCGGACTCGTCCACAGATACGCAGTATTTT. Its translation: CASSLPDSSTDTQYF.